A single sample gave rise to the 26 T cell receptor beta chains below, sequenced in a study of metastatic and nonmetastatic thyroid tumors. Thyroid surgery had not been preceded by any treatment in any patient. TCRdb re-analyzed the PCR reads through MiXCR. The table has about 16,000 clones, 22% seen once. The specimen sequenced was adjacent normal tissue. Every receptor here comes from a female donor with papillary thyroid cancer or a benign thyroid nodule (not recorded which). Some clones in this sample may be carry-over from other donors' samples.

This clone appeared many times. The sample has other DNA sequences that encode this CDR3 too. This chain connects TRBV11-2 to TRBJ2-7, with TRBD2 matching over 8 bases. CDR3 length: 14 residues. The J segment lost 2 bases and the V segment lost 5 bases, leaving 5 bases of the junction unmatched. CDR1 is SGHAT, CDR2 FQNNGV, per germline. The CDR3 nucleotides read TGTGCCAGCAGCAAAGAGGGACTAGCCTACGAGCAGTACTTC. It yields the protein CASSKEGLAYEQYF.

The chain uses TRBV20-1 and TRBJ2-1; 7 positions agree with TRBD2. The CDR3 contains 14 residues. Germline V lookup: CDR1 DFQATT, CDR2 SNEGSKA (reference sequence). J gave up 10 bases and V 7 bases, and 16 bases lay outside the gene matches. The CDR3 reads CSVDTGLGREEQFF. The CDR3 DNA reads as TGCAGTGTAGACACGGGACTGGGGCGGGAGGAGCAGTTCTTC.

The chain employs TRBV10-2 and TRBJ2-7; 7 nucleotides line up with TRBD1. CDR1 is WSHSY and CDR2 is SAAADI in the germline V gene. This CDR3 contains 14 residues. The J segment lost 2 bases and the V segment lost 7 bases, leaving 8 bases of the junction unmatched. As DNA, the CDR3 is TGCGCCAGCAACCTACAGGGGCCCCCCTACGAGCAGTACTTC. Encoded protein: CASNLQGPPYEQYF.

The chain couples TRBV11-2 to TRBJ2-1; TRBD2 matches 10 bases. The CDR3 contains 16 residues. V dropped 5 bases and J dropped 4; count of bases not matched to a gene: 8. The V gene's germline CDR1 is SGHAT and CDR2 FQNNGV. Here the CDR3 reads CASSPRASGSYNEQFF. DNA of the CDR3: TGTGCCAGCAGCCCCCGGGCTAGCGGGAGTTACAATGAGCAGTTCTTC.

The V gene is TRBV3-1, the J gene TRBJ1-2; no firm D call. CDR3 length equals 11 residues. V lost 6 bases, J lost 4 bases, and 6 bases lay in between. CDR1 and CDR2 (germline): LGHDT, YNNKEL (reference sequence). CDR3: CASSSGYGYTF. The CDR3 DNA is TGTGCCAGCAGTTCGGGCTATGGCTACACCTTC.

This clone was counted between two and nine times. The genes are TRBV28 and TRBJ2-2, with D tentatively TRBD2 (6 bases). Per germline, CDR1 MDHEN and CDR2 SYDVKM. This CDR3 is 14 amino acids long. Trimming stripped 2 bases from V and 8 bases from J, with 12 bases between. In nucleotides, the CDR3 is TGTGCCAGCAGTTTACGAGCCGGGAGAGGGGAGCTGTTTTTT. As protein: CASSLRAGRGELFF.

Comments on this clone: At one end, the junction sequence differs from germline, possibly due to a read error. This chain uses TRBV19 with TRBJ2-5; D could derive from TRBD1 or TRBD2 (5 bases each). The CDR3 is made up of 12 amino acids. Germline V lookup: CDR1 LNHDA, CDR2 SQIVND (reference sequence). The CDR3 reads CPRAIGKETQYF. The CDR3 nucleotides read TGTCCCAGGGCCATCGGGAAGGAGACCCAGTACTTC.

Turning to this clone: Other nucleotide sequences in the sample specify the same CDR3. The chain combines TRBV20-1 with TRBJ1-1; D might be TRBD1 (5 bases). CDR1 is DFQATT, CDR2 SNEGSKA, per germline (reference sequence). V lost 1 base and J 12 bases, leaving 12 bases between the germline ends. This CDR3 region has 11 residues. CDR3 sequence reads: CSARVGRDPFF. CDR3 DNA: TGCAGTGCTAGAGTCGGGCGGGACCCTTTCTTT.

This clone was detected only a few times. This rearrangement joins TRBV27 to TRBJ1-1, with 8 bases matching TRBD1. This CDR3 is built from 14 residues. Per germline, CDR1 MNHEY and CDR2 SMNVEV (reference sequence). The V gene end was trimmed by 7 bases and the J gene end by 1 base; junction bases not matched to a gene: 5. The chain's CDR3 is CASNLQGGNTEAFF. In DNA, the CDR3 is TGTGCCAGCAACCTACAGGGGGGGAACACTGAAGCTTTCTTT.

This clone was seen at least ten times. V gene TRBV28 combines with J gene TRBJ2-7; the D is unclear. CDR1 is MDHEN and CDR2 is SYDVKM in the germline V gene. Trimming removed 5 bases from V and 0 bases from J, with 8 bases in between. The CDR3 extends over 13 amino acids. The chain's CDR3 is CASSRPFSYEQYF. CDR3 nucleotide sequence: TGTGCCAGCAGTCGGCCGTTCTCCTACGAGCAGTACTTC.

In its sample, this clone was seen a few times. The CDR3 bases are TGTGCCAGCAGCAGACTAGCGGGGGGCGGGACAGATACGCAGTATTTT. Residues: CASSRLAGGGTDTQYF. This chain joins TRBV11-2 and TRBJ2-3; TRBD2 matches at 13 bases. Germline V lookup: CDR1 SGHAT, CDR2 FQNNGV. With V trimmed by 5 bases and J by 3 bases, 5 bases remained unmatched. CDR3 length equals 16 residues.

Only a few counts were recorded for this clone. The chain recombines TRBV7-6 with TRBJ2-1, with D possibly TRBD2 on 5 matching bases. The germline gives CDR1 SGHVS, CDR2 FNYEAQ. Trimming shortened V by 2 bases and J by 3 bases, and 11 bases separated the two germline ends. This CDR3 contains 15 residues. As DNA, the CDR3 is TGTGCCAGCAGCTTAAGTAGCGTCGGCTACAATGAGCAGTTCTTC. Translated, it gives CASSLSSVGYNEQFF.

This chain links TRBV10-3 with TRBJ2-3; D unclear. Trimming removed 4 bases from V and 1 base from J, with 6 bases in between. Germline CDR1 ENHRY, CDR2 SYGVKD. The CDR3 covers 13 residues. CDR3 sequence: CAISAGGTDTQYF. DNA for the CDR3: TGTGCCATCAGTGCGGGTGGCACAGATACGCAGTATTTT.

The chain has TRBV11-3 and TRBJ2-1; D is possibly TRBD2 (5 bases). V lost 3 bases to trimming and J lost 12 bases, with 15 bases between them. This CDR3 has 13 amino acids. Looked up from germline, CDR1 is SGHNT and CDR2 is YENEEA. CDR3 in amino acids: CASSFGLMEAQFF. The CDR3 DNA sequence: TGTGCCAGCAGCTTCGGACTCATGGAAGCGCAGTTCTTC. The full variable domain, its missing parts supplied by reference TRBV11-3 and TRBJ2-1, is EAGVVQSPRYKIIEKKQPVAFWCNPISGHNTLYWYLQNLGQGPELLIRYENEEAVDDSQLPKDRFSAERLKGVDSTLKIQPAELGDSAVYLCASSFGLMEAQFFGPGTRLTVL.

Comment on this clone: An end of the junction differs from the germline gene, which may be a read error. This chain joins TRBV7-9 and TRBJ1-2; D call uncertain. The germline V gene has CDR1 SEHNR and CDR2 FQNEAQ (reference sequence). This CDR3 spans 12 amino acids. The CDR3 DNA reads as TGTGCCAGCAGCTTAGCTACCTATGTCTACACCTTC. It yields the protein CASSLATYVYTF.

This clone turned up a few times. The V call is TRBV5-5, the J call TRBJ1-2; D unclear. Per germline, CDR1 SGHKS and CDR2 YYEKEE (reference sequence). The V end was cut by 4 bases, the J end by 2 bases, with 18 bases between. This CDR3 contains 16 residues. The CDR3 is CASSANFGSANYGYTF. The CDR3, as DNA: TGTGCCAGCAGCGCAAATTTCGGGTCAGCAAACTATGGCTACACCTTC.

In DNA, the CDR3 is TGTGCCAGCAGTTTTACAGCATTCTCTGGAAACACCATATATTTT. This encodes CASSFTAFSGNTIYF. The chain is built from TRBV6-2 or TRBV6-3 and TRBJ1-3, with no clear D. The CDR3 runs to 15 residues. Germline CDR1 reads MNHEY; CDR2 reads SVGEGT. The V end was cut by 4 bases, the J end by 0 bases, with 10 bases between.

This chain links TRBV5-6 with TRBJ2-1, with TRBD1 matching 11 bases. Trimming cost V 0 bases and J 8 bases; bases outside gene matches: 7. The CDR3 extends over 16 amino acids. Germline V gene sequence: CDR1 SGHDT, CDR2 YYEEEE. Here the CDR3 reads CASSLVWDRGRDEQFF. The CDR3 DNA follows: TGTGCCAGCAGCTTGGTTTGGGACAGGGGGAGGGATGAGCAGTTCTTC.

Only a few counts were recorded for this clone. The chain carries TRBV20-1 and TRBJ2-7; TRBD2 matches 14 bases. The V gene's germline CDR1 is DFQATT and CDR2 SNEGSKA (reference sequence). The CDR3 extends over 14 amino acids. The junction had 6 bases not matched to a gene; V was cut back by 5 bases and J by 6 bases. The CDR3 DNA reads TGCAGTGCTTTCAAGGGACTAGCGGGAGTCGAGCAGTACTTC. It is translated as CSAFKGLAGVEQYF.

This clone was seen once. This rearrangement joins TRBV4-1 to TRBJ1-4; no reliable D call. This CDR3 contains 15 residues. Trimming took off 1 base at V and 4 bases at J, with 10 bases between the two ends. Germline assignment: CDR1 MGHRA and CDR2 YSYEKL. CDR3 sequence: CASSQAAGYNEKLFF. Here the CDR3 DNA reads TGCGCCAGCAGCCAAGCGGCAGGCTATAATGAAAAACTGTTTTTT.

This clone turned up a few times. The chain recombines TRBV7-2 with TRBJ2-1, with 8 nucleotides matching TRBD1. CDR3 length: 15 residues. Trimming at V came to 4 bases and at J to 6 bases, leaving 8 bases not matched to a gene. Germline CDR1 and CDR2: SGHTA and FQGNSA. The CDR3 bases are TGTGCCAGCAGCTCCGGACAGGGAGGAACCAATGAGCAGTTCTTC. Encoded protein: CASSSGQGGTNEQFF.

By share, this clone ranks as large. The J gene is TRBJ1-2, the V gene TRBV20-1; a possible D gene is TRBD1 (5 bases). Germline V gene data show CDR1 as DFQATT and CDR2 as SNEGSKA (reference sequence). CDR3 length equals 12 residues. V lost 6 bases and J 5 bases, leaving 13 bases between the germline ends. The chain's CDR3 is CSARDGPYGYTF. In nucleotides, the CDR3 is TGCAGTGCGCGGGACGGGCCTTATGGCTACACCTTC.

The genes are TRBV28 and TRBJ1-1; maybe TRBD1 (6 bases). V lost 5 bases and J 10 bases, leaving 20 bases between the germline ends. The CDR3 is made up of 14 amino acids. Germline V lookup: CDR1 MDHEN, CDR2 SYDVKM. In nucleotides, the CDR3 is TGTGCCAGCAGTCCACCCCGGACAGTCCTGGGAGCTTTCTTT. Its translation: CASSPPRTVLGAFF.

This clone has a handful of counts. V is TRBV6-2 or TRBV6-3 and J is TRBJ1-5; D not certain. CDR1 MNHEY and CDR2 SVGEGT come from the germline V gene. This CDR3 spans 13 amino acids. V was shortened by 5 bases and J by 5 bases, with 10 bases between the two germline ends. DNA for the CDR3: TGTGCCAGCAGTCCCCTTGGCGATCAGCCCCAGCATTTT. Its protein is CASSPLGDQPQHF.

This clone has just a few counts. The chain uses TRBV28 and TRBJ2-1; 8 nucleotides align to TRBD2. Per germline, CDR1 MDHEN and CDR2 SYDVKM. The CDR3 extends over 16 amino acids. V lost 2 bases and J lost 0; bases outside the gene matches: 3. The CDR3 bases are TGTGCCAGCAGTTTAAAGCGGGAGAGCTCCTACAATGAGCAGTTCTTC. Amino acid sequence: CASSLKRESSYNEQFF.

V is TRBV20-1 and J is TRBJ2-2, with 7 bases matching TRBD1. Germline lookup yields CDR1 DFQATT and CDR2 SNEGSKA (reference sequence). The CDR3 totals 14 residues. The J segment lost 1 base and the V segment lost 3 bases, leaving 2 bases of the junction unmatched. The CDR3 nucleotides read TGCAGTGCTAGGGGACAGCAGAACACCGGGGAGCTGTTTTTT. Amino acid sequence: CSARGQQNTGELFF.